This paragraph covers one T cell receptor beta chain sequence. Germline V CDR1 and CDR2: LGHNA, YSLEER. V was clipped by 0 bases and J by 7 bases, with 12 bases between them. CDR3 length equals 15 residues. In building TCR beta libraries, iRepertoire HTBI primers were used together with Arm-PCR of CDR3 regions. Via MiXCR, TCRdb re-called the multiplex PCR reads, giving one row per CDR3 protein. Seen here are 360,000 or so distinct CDR3 sequences, 16% observed once, and the top ten hold 25% to 30%. The sample's time point: newly diagnosed GD, antithyroid drugs for less than 3 months. Extracted PBMC RNA gave rise to the TCR library. This specimen belongs to a study of regulatory T cells in long-lasting Graves disease. The sample was also linked to a second study, of T cells in Graves' hyperthyroidism and ophthalmopathy.

This material consisted of peripheral blood mononuclear cells (PBMCs), taken at new diagnosis, from a patient treated with antithyroid drugs. The TCR originated in a man aged 40-50 years with Graves disease. This rearrangement joins TRBV4-3 to TRBJ2-2, with D uncertain. The DNA for the CDR3 is TGCGCCAGCAGCCAAGATCTACCGGGTAACGGGGAGCTGTTTTTT. It encodes CASSQDLPGNGELFF.